This T cell receptor (beta chain) was sequenced for a study of blood T cell repertoires in COVID-19. Study overall: Some COVID-19 samples were acute and others convalescent; all came from the United States, Italy and Spain. T cells, B-cell-depleted T cells, or PBMCs supplied cDNA or gDNA.

This clone was observed a handful of times. Trimming took 4 bases from V and 6 from J; bases not matched to a gene: 5. The CDR3 is 13 amino acids. Germline CDR1 and CDR2: SGDLS and YYNGEE. How the authors handled the data: How many nucleated cells were present was estimated from reference gene primer amplification. Profiled with immunoSEQ multiplex PCR; TCRdb holds only in-frame clones, not every one. V and J calls and clone size are given by that table; D and trimming were obtained from the DNA. The top ten clones hold 8% to 9.5% of a sample with some 130,000 clones, approximately 81% of them seen once.

The TCR was taken from a woman aged 55-69 years with active or convalescent COVID-19. V usage is TRBV9 and J usage is TRBJ1-1, with 8 bases identical to TRBD1. The specimen was peripheral blood. Here the CDR3 DNA reads TGTGCCAGCAGCCCGGGACAGGTGCCTGAAGCTTTCTTT. Its translation: CASSPGQVPEAFF.